A selection of T cell receptor beta chains follows, all from one sample in a study of blood T cell repertoires in COVID-19. The method was immunoSEQ multiplex PCR; TCRdb's version includes in-frame clones alone and lacks a portion of them. The sample carries 180,000 or so clones, around 87% recorded once. Source material: peripheral blood. These receptors all stem from a man aged 50 to 60 with acute or convalescent COVID-19. Each CDR3 is given with its conserved first and last residue.

TRBV12-3/TRBV12-4	TRBJ1-6	CASSYQSSPLHF
TRBV2	TRBJ1-2	CAPTKEESVYGYTF
TRBV20-1	TRBJ1-5	CSVKGDQPQHF
TRBV19	TRBJ1-1	CASSPISGTEAFF
TRBV7-9	TRBJ1-1	CASSYLGQNTEAFF
TRBV18	TRBJ2-5	CASSPFTGETQYF
TRBV27	TRBJ1-5	CASSQGTGAHQPQHF
TRBV6-2/TRBV6-3	TRBJ1-6	CASSYVWTGDNSPLHF
TRBV19	TRBJ1-2	CASSIDWQGDNYGYTF
TRBV10-3	TRBJ2-2	CAISGAGELFF
TRBV19	TRBJ1-2	CASSMTPGRGNGYTF
TRBV29-1	TRBJ1-2	CSVEGRGDYGYTF
TRBV5-1	TRBJ2-3	CASSLGTLSTDTQYF
TRBV6-5	TRBJ1-1	CASTKDREGNTEAFF
TRBV28	TRBJ1-1	CASNRVNTEAFF
TRBV12-3/TRBV12-4	TRBJ2-1	CASSATNNEQFF
TRBV14	TRBJ1-2	CASSQGNGVYGYTF
TRBV29-1	TRBJ2-5	CSVEDRYGRGQYQETQYF
TRBV3-1/TRBV3-2	TRBJ1-1	CASSATGQGLGEAFF
TRBV20-1	TRBJ2-7	CSASRTLTSRNHEQYF
TRBV28	TRBJ2-3	CASNERGGPDTQYF
TRBV3-1/TRBV3-2	TRBJ2-4	CASSQADIQYF
TRBV12-3/TRBV12-4	TRBJ2-7	CASSPGGTYEQYF
TRBV7-6	TRBJ2-3	CASSQGTGIGTDTQYF
TRBV7-6	TRBJ1-1	CASSLAGSGLAFF
TRBV28	TRBJ2-4	CASRMGLAQNIQYF
TRBV3-1/TRBV3-2	TRBJ2-1	CASSQVLAERNNEQFF